This T cell receptor (beta chain) emerged from a study of human T cells and chemical hapten exposure. As to time point: patch test 2, 6 weeks after DPC sensitization. The treatment here: therapeutic diphenylcyclopropenone sensitization with weekly scalp DPC. This clonotype came up many times. TCRdb re-called the RACE reads with MiXCR, one entry per CDR3 protein. In the table there are about 400,000 distinct CDR3 sequences, about 6% of which are singletons. From germline, CDR1 is MNHEY and CDR2 SMNVEV (reference sequence). The CDR3 contains 14 residues. V gave up 7 bases and J gave up 5 bases, with 17 bases separating them.

The chain employs TRBV27 and TRBJ1-1; D gene uncertain. Specimen: whole blood, collected in connection with sensitization to the hapten diphenylcyclopropenone (DPC). This sequence originates from a woman under 30 with alopecia areata. Some clones in this sample may be carry-over from other donors' samples. CDR3 coding DNA: TGTGCCAGCACCCCTGCGGAGGGAGGGACTGAAGCTTTCTTT. Translation: CASTPAEGGTEAFF.